A single sample is the source of the 3 T cell receptor beta chains below, sequenced in a study of CD8+ T cells in alopecia areata. Sequencing templates came from extracted RNA that was reverse transcribed into cDNA. Sequenced by immunoSEQ multiplex PCR; TCRdb stores in-frame clones only, minus some. The table has 150,000 to 200,000 clones, under 80% seen once. This sample's treatment: oral pan-JAK inhibitor, 5-10 mg twice daily. The starting material was CD4+ T cells sorted from blood, obtained at approximately week 49, from a patient treated with tofacitinib. Receptor source: a human donor with alopecia areata.

This sequence joins TRBV6-1 and TRBJ1-1, with 8 bases that match TRBD1. Germline V lookup: CDR1 MNHNS, CDR2 SASEGT. The CDR3 has 12 residues. The junction had 3 bases not matched to a gene; V was cut back by 6 bases and J by 6 bases. The CDR3 region is CASRADRAEAFF. For the CDR3, the DNA is TGTGCCAGCAGAGCGGACAGGGCTGAAGCTTTCTTT.

The sample holds a few counts of this clone. This chain links TRBV30 with TRBJ2-6; D is uncertain. The V gene's germline CDR1 is GTSNPN and CDR2 SVGIG (reference sequence). V lost 1 base, J lost 0 bases, and 10 bases lay in between. The CDR3 totals 16 residues. The CDR3 is CAWSEKTASGANVLTF. In DNA form, the CDR3 reads TGTGCCTGGAGTGAAAAGACCGCCTCTGGGGCCAACGTCCTGACTTTC.

Only a few counts were recorded for this clone. V and J are TRBV12-5 and TRBJ1-2; D remains unclear. The CDR3 is 15 amino acids. CDR1 is LGHNT, CDR2 FRNRAP, per germline. Trimming shortened V by 2 bases and J by 2 bases, and 12 bases separated the two germline ends. The CDR3 sequence: CASGLPTALNYGYTF. The CDR3 DNA is TGTGCTAGTGGTTTGCCCACAGCCCTAAACTATGGCTACACCTTC. Combining the CDR3 with reference TRBV12-5 and TRBJ1-2 gives the whole variable domain DARVTQTPRHKVTEMGQEVTMRCQPILGHNTVFWYRQTMMQGLELLAYFRNRAPLDDSGMPKDRFSAEMPDATLATLKIQPSEPRDSAVYFCASGLPTALNYGYTFGSGTRLTVV.